A selection of T cell receptor beta chains follows, all from one sample in a study of monozygotic twins with inflammatory bowel disease. No DNA is given; TCRdb re-called the 5' RACE reads and lists each CDR3 protein once. This sample's table reports around 400,000 distinct CDR3 sequences. The sequenced sample was blood. The receptors shown here come from a human donor with ulcerative colitis or Crohn's disease, or a healthy co-twin of an affected twin (not recorded which). Each CDR3 is given with its conserved first and last residue.

TRBJ2-2,TRBV14,15,CASSPLGPPGGELFF
TRBJ2-5,TRBV3-1,15,CASSPLGRETETQYF
TRBJ2-7,TRBV20-1,13,CSAKTGANYEQYF
TRBJ2-7,TRBV5-1,15,CASSWGSGPVSEQYF
TRBJ2-2,TRBV15,16,CATSRPSYGNTGELFF
TRBJ2-5,TRBV20-1,17,CSARAGQAGPFQETQYF
TRBJ1-3,TRBV10-3,14,CATKTDSSGNTIYF
TRBJ2-7,TRBV18,12,CASSPRSYDQYF
TRBJ2-3,TRBV11-2,15,CASSDLQGSTDTQYF
TRBJ1-1,TRBV30,13,CAWSVESYTEAFF
TRBJ2-7,TRBV20-1,14,CSATGTGDYYEQYF
TRBJ2-7,TRBV27,14,CASSLSSPSYEQYF
TRBJ2-3,TRBV24-1,18,CATSDLKRSGLQGDTQYF
TRBJ2-7,TRBV6-5,16,CASSHGSGGTTYEQYF
TRBJ1-1,TRBV19,12,CASSIVAGEAFF
TRBJ2-1,TRBV3-1,17,CASSFLLARDGKDEQFF